Described below is a single TCR beta chain sequence and its context. These data belong to a study of T cell changes during pregnancy in multiple sclerosis. Clones were sequenced by immunoSEQ multiplex PCR, and TCRdb holds only the in-frame ones, with some missing. The sample shows about 42,000 clones, nearly 90% of them seen only once. This receptor was obtained from a female donor with multiple sclerosis, enrolled in a pregnancy study. The sequenced sample was CD4+ T cells from peripheral blood mononuclear cells, obtained after pregnancy.

DNA for the CDR3: TGCGCCAGCAGCCAAGATTCAGGGTCCTACAATGAGCAGTTCTTC. It encodes CASSQDSGSYNEQFF. The chain couples TRBV4-3 to TRBJ2-1; possibly TRBD1 for D (5 bases). This CDR3 has 15 amino acids. Between the trimmed V and J ends, which lost 0 bases and 1 base, there was a span of 7 bases. Per germline, CDR1 LGHNA and CDR2 YSLEER.